This TCR beta chain was identified in a study of blood T cell repertoires in COVID-19. Overall study: Some COVID-19 samples were acute and others convalescent; all came from the United States, Italy and Spain. In each case, the material was cDNA or gDNA derived from T cells, B-cell-depleted T cells, or PBMCs.

Methods used by the authors: Estimates of nucleated cell counts were drawn from the amplification of reference gene primers. Produced via immunoSEQ multiplex PCR; TCRdb's table is partial and in-frame only. The V and J calls and clone size were taken over from that table, and D and trimming were inferred from the DNA. The table has fewer than 250,000 clones, about 88% seen once. The trim removed 2 bases at V and 4 bases at J, leaving 4 bases unmatched. The CDR3 sequence is 16 residues long. The germline V gene has CDR1 SEHNR and CDR2 FQNEAQ (reference sequence). Sequencing used peripheral blood. The chain has TRBV7-9 and TRBJ2-2, with 10 bases aligning to TRBD2. The sequence was collected from a human donor in a cohort sampled during active COVID-19. The CDR3 sequence is CASSLLAGAGTGELFF. CDR3 in DNA: TGTGCCAGCAGCTTACTAGCGGGAGCGGGCACCGGGGAGCTGTTTTTT.